Listed below are T cell receptor beta chains from one sample, sequenced in a study of beta chain features in type 1 diabetes. Measured with immunoSEQ multiplex PCR; TCRdb has only the in-frame clones, and not every one. The repertoire consists of about 180,000 clones, with about 13% occurring once and the leading ten covering 0.62%. The sequencing sample was made of central memory CD4+ T cells from blood. The origin of the receptors is a woman aged 18-29 years in good health. Each CDR3 is given with its conserved first and last residue. The order of the fields is clone size, D gene, J gene, V gene, CDR3 protein, CDR3 DNA. D genes are given only for firm matches. A clone size is listed for some rows: how often the clone was seen (once, few, many), or a class if it is expanded.

clone size: few; D gene: NA; J gene: TRBJ2-5; V gene: TRBV5-4; CDR3 protein: CASSLLSQETQYF; CDR3 DNA: TGTGCCAGCAGCTTGCTATCACAAGAGACCCAGTACTTC
clone size: few; D gene: TRBD1; J gene: TRBJ1-2; V gene: TRBV5-4; CDR3 protein: CASSTGTANYGYTF; CDR3 DNA: TGTGCCAGCAGCACTGGGACAGCTAACTATGGCTACACCTTC
clone size: few; D gene: NA; J gene: TRBJ2-6; V gene: TRBV5-4; CDR3 protein: CASSRTEANVLTF; CDR3 DNA: TGTGCCAGCAGCCGGACAGAGGCCAACGTCCTGACTTTC
clone size: NA; D gene: NA; J gene: TRBJ2-6; V gene: TRBV6-5; CDR3 protein: CASSRDFSGANVLTF; CDR3 DNA: TGTGCCAGCAGTCGGGACTTCTCTGGGGCCAACGTCCTGACTTTC
clone size: NA; D gene: NA; J gene: TRBJ1-4; V gene: TRBV4-3; CDR3 protein: CASSHSGRPNEKLFF; CDR3 DNA: TGCGCCAGCAGCCACAGCGGACGACCTAATGAAAAACTGTTTTTT
clone size: NA; D gene: TRBD1; J gene: TRBJ2-5; V gene: TRBV5-4; CDR3 protein: CASSRPGTGGPETQYF; CDR3 DNA: TGTGCCAGCAGCAGACCCGGGACAGGGGGCCCAGAGACCCAGTACTTC
clone size: once; D gene: NA; J gene: TRBJ1-5; V gene: TRBV4-1; CDR3 protein: CASSQDYARDNQPQHF; CDR3 DNA: TGCGCCAGCAGCCAAGATTATGCCAGGGACAATCAGCCCCAGCATTTT
clone size: NA; D gene: TRBD2; J gene: TRBJ2-5; V gene: TRBV4-1; CDR3 protein: CASSQSGRATQETQYF; CDR3 DNA: TGCGCCAGCAGCCAGAGCGGGAGGGCCACACAAGAGACCCAGTACTTC
clone size: NA; D gene: TRBD2; J gene: TRBJ2-6; V gene: TRBV27; CDR3 protein: CASSQPGLGANGANVLTF; CDR3 DNA: TGTGCCAGCAGTCAACCGGGACTAGGGGCCAATGGGGCCAACGTCCTGACTTTC
clone size: few; D gene: TRBD1; J gene: TRBJ2-3; V gene: TRBV6-1; CDR3 protein: CASRLGQGYDTQYF; CDR3 DNA: TGTGCCAGCAGACTGGGACAGGGTTATGATACGCAGTATTTT
clone size: few; D gene: TRBD1; J gene: TRBJ2-1; V gene: TRBV6-6; CDR3 protein: CASSYPQGEQFF; CDR3 DNA: TGTGCCAGCAGTTACCCACAGGGGGAGCAGTTCTTC
clone size: few; D gene: NA; J gene: TRBJ2-5; V gene: TRBV5-1; CDR3 protein: CASSLGLAQETQYF; CDR3 DNA: TGCGCCAGCAGCTTGGGGCTAGCTCAAGAGACCCAGTACTTC
clone size: NA; D gene: NA; J gene: TRBJ1-3; V gene: TRBV30; CDR3 protein: CAWILRFTIYF; CDR3 DNA: TGTGCCTGGATACTCCGGTTCACCATATATTTT
clone size: few; D gene: NA; J gene: TRBJ2-3; V gene: TRBV27; CDR3 protein: CASKERVITDTQYF; CDR3 DNA: TGTGCCAGCAAGGAGCGAGTTATCACAGATACGCAGTATTTT
clone size: few; D gene: NA; J gene: TRBJ2-6; V gene: TRBV28; CDR3 protein: CASRLSGANVLTF; CDR3 DNA: TGTGCCAGCAGACTATCCGGGGCCAACGTCCTGACTTTC
clone size: NA; D gene: TRBD2; J gene: TRBJ2-5; V gene: TRBV7-2; CDR3 protein: CASRGDYGRETQYF; CDR3 DNA: TGTGCCAGCAGGGGGGACTATGGAAGAGAGACCCAGTACTTC
clone size: NA; D gene: NA; J gene: TRBJ2-1; V gene: TRBV4-3; CDR3 protein: CASSHERGSEQFF; CDR3 DNA: TGCGCCAGCAGCCACGAAAGAGGGTCTGAGCAGTTCTTC